In its sample, the clone carrying this TCR beta chain was seen many times. TCRdb called the 5' RACE reads again in MiXCR, with one record for every CDR3 protein. The data show 18,000 or so distinct CDR3 sequences, with roughly a fifth seen just once and around 33% held by the top ten. The sample belongs to a study of HIV-infected patients and healthy controls. Germline CDR1 and CDR2: SGHTA and FQGTGA. V was shortened by 1 base and J by 1 base, with 7 bases between the two germline ends. The CDR3 contains 15 residues. The receptor comes from a human donor in good health. Sequenced input: CD8+ T cells from blood. This chain uses TRBV7-3 with TRBJ2-2, with a possible D match to TRBD2 (5 bases). In DNA form, the CDR3 reads TGTGCCAGCAGCTTAAACGCGGGGAACACCGGGGAGCTGTTTTTT. Translated, it gives CASSLNAGNTGELFF.